This T cell receptor beta chain appears in the sequencing data of a study of T cell changes during pregnancy in multiple sclerosis. Profiled with immunoSEQ multiplex PCR; TCRdb holds only in-frame clones, not every one. Of about 31,000 clones in the sample, 70% to 90% are singletons; the top ten hold 5.5% to 8%. CDR3 length equals 15 residues. CDR1 and CDR2 (germline): MNHEY, SMNVEV (reference sequence). Trimming at V came to 4 bases and at J to 7 bases, leaving 4 bases not matched to a gene. The receptor was isolated from a female donor with multiple sclerosis, enrolled in a pregnancy study. V and J are TRBV27 and TRBJ2-1; TRBD2 agrees at 13 bases. The source was CD8+ T cells from peripheral blood mononuclear cells, collected in the second trimester of pregnancy. DNA of the CDR3: TGTGCCAGCAGTTCCGGGACTAGCGGGAAGAATGAGCAGTTCTTC. It specifies CASSSGTSGKNEQFF.